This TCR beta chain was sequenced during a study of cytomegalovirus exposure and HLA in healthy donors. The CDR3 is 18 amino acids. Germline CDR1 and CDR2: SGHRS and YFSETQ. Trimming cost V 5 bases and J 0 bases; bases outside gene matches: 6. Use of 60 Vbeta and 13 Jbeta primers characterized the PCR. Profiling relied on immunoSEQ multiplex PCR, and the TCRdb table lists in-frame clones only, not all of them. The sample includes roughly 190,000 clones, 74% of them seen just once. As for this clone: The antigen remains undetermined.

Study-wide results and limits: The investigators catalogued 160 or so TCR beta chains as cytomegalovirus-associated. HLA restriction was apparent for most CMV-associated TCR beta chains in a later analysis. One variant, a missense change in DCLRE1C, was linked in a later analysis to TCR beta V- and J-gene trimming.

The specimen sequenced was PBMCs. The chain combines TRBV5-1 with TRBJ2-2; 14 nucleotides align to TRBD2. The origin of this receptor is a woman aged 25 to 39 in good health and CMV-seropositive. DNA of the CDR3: TGCGCCAGCAGAGTAGGACTAGCGGGAGGCGCGAACACCGGGGAGCTGTTTTTT. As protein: CASRVGLAGGANTGELFF.